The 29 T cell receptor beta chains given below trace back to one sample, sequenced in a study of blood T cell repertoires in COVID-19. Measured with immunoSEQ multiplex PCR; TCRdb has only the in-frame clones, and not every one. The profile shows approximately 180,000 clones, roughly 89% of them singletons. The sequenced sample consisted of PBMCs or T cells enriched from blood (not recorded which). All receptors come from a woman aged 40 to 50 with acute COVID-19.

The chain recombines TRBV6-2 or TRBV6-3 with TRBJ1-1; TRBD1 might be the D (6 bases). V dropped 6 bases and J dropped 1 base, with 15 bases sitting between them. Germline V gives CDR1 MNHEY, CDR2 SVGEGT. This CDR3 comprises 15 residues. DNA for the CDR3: TGTGCCAGCAGCCCCTTGGGGGCACCGAACACTGAAGCTTTCTTT. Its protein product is CASSPLGAPNTEAFF.

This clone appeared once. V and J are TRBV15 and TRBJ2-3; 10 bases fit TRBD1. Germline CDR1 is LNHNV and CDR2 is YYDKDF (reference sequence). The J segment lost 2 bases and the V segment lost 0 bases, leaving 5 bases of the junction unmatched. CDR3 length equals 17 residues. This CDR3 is CATSRELGQGYTDTQYF. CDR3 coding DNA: TGTGCCACCAGCAGAGAACTGGGACAGGGGTACACAGATACGCAGTATTTT.

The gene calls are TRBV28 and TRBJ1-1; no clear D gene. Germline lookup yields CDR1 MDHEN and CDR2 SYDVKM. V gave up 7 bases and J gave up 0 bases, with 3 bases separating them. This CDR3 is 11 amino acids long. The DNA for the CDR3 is TGTGCCAGCACCATGAACACTGAAGCTTTCTTT. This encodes CASTMNTEAFF.

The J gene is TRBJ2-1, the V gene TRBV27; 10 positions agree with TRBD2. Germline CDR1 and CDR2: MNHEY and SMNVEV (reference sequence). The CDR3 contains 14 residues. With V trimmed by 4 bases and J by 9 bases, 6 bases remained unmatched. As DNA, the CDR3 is TGTGCCAGCAGTTCGGCTAGCGGGAGAAGTGAGCAGTTCTTC. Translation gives CASSSASGRSEQFF.

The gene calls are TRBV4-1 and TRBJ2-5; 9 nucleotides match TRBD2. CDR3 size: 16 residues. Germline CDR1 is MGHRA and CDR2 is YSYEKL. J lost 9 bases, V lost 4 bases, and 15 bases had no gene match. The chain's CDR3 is CASSLAASGELGAQYF. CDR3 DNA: TGCGCCAGCAGCCTAGCGGCTAGCGGGGAGCTGGGGGCCCAGTACTTC.

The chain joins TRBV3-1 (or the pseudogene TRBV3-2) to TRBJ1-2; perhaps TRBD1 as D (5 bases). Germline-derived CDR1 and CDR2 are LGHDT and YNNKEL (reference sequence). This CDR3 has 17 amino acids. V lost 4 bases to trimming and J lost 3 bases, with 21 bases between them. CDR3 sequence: CASSRETVPDAYYGYTF. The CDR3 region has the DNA TGTGCCAGCAGCCGTGAGACAGTTCCCGATGCCTACTATGGCTACACCTTC.

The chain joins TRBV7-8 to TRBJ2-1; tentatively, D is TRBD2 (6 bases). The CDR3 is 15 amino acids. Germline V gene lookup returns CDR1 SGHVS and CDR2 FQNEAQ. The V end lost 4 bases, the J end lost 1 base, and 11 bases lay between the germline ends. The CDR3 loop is CASSWGLTSYNEQFF. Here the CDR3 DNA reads TGTGCCAGCAGCTGGGGACTGACTTCCTACAATGAGCAGTTCTTC.

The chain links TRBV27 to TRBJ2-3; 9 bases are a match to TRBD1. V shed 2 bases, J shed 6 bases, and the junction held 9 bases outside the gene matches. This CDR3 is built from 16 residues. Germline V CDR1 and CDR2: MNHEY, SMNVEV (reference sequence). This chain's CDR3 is CASSLVPGTGLDTQYF. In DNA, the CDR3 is TGTGCCAGCAGTTTAGTCCCCGGGACAGGGCTCGATACGCAGTATTTT.

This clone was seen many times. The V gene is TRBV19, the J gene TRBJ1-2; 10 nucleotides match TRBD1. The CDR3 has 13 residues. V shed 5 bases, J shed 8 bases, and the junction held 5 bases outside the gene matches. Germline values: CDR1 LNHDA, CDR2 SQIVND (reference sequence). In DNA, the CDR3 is TGTGCCAGTAGTGACAGGGGGCTGGACGGCTACACCTTC. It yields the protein CASSDRGLDGYTF.

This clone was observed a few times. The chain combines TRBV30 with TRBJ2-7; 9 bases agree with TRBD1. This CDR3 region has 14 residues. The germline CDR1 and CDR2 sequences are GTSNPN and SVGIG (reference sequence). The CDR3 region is CASARDRVLDEQYF. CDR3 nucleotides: TGTGCGTCGGCCCGGGACAGGGTTTTGGACGAGCAGTACTTC.

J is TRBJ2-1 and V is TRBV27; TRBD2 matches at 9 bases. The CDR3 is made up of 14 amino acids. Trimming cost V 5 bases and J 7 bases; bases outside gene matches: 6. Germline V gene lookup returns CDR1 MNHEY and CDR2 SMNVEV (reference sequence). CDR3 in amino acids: CASSGGLAWNEQFF. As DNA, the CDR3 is TGTGCCAGCAGTGGGGGACTAGCATGGAATGAGCAGTTCTTC.

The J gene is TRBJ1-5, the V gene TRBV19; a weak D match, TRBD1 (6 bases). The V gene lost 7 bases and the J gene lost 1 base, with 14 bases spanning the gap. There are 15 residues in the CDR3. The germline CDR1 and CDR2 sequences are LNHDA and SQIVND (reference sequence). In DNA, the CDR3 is TGTGCCAGTAAGCCAGGGACACCCAGCAATCAGCCCCAGCATTTT. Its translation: CASKPGTPSNQPQHF.

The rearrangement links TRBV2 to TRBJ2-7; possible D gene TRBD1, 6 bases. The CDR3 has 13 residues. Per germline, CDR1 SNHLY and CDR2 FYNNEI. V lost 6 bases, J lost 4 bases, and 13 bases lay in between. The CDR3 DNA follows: TGTGCCAGCAGGGGGCAGGGGTTTTACGAGCAGTACTTC. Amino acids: CASRGQGFYEQYF.

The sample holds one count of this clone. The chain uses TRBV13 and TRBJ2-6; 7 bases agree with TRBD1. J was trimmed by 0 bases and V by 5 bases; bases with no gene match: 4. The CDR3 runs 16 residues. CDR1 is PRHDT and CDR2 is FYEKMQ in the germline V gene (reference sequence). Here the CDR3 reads CASSRRQGSGANVLTF. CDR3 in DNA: TGTGCCAGCAGCCGGAGACAGGGCTCTGGGGCCAACGTCCTGACTTTC.

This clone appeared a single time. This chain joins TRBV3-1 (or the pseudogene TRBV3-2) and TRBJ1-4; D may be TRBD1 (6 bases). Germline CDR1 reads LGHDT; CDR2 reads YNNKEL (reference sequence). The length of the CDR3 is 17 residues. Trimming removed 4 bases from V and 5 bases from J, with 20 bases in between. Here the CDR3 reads CASSRNRVLVANEKLFF. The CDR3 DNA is TGTGCCAGCAGCCGAAACAGGGTCCTAGTAGCGAATGAAAAACTGTTTTTT.

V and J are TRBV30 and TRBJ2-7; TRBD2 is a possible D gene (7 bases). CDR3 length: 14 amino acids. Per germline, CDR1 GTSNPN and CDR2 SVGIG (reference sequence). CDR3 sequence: CASRRGGGFHEQYF. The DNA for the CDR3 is TGTGCTTCGCGTAGGGGAGGGGGATTCCACGAGCAGTACTTC.

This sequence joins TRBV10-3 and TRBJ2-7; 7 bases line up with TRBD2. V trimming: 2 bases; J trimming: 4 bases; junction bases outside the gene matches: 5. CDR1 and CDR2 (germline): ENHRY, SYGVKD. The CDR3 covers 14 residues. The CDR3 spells CAISEGGLEYEQYF. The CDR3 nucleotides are TGTGCCATCAGTGAGGGTGGACTAGAGTACGAGCAGTACTTC.

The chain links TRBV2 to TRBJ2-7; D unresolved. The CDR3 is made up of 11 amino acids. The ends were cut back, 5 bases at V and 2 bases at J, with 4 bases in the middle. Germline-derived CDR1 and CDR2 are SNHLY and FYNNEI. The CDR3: CASSPTYEQYF. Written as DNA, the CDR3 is TGTGCCAGCAGTCCTACCTACGAGCAGTACTTC.

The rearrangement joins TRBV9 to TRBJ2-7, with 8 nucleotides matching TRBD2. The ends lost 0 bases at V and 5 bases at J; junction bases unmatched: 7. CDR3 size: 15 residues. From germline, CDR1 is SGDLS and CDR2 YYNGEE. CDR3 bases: TGTGCCAGCAGCGTAGGCGTCGGGGGGGCCCACGAGCAGTACTTC. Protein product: CASSVGVGGAHEQYF.

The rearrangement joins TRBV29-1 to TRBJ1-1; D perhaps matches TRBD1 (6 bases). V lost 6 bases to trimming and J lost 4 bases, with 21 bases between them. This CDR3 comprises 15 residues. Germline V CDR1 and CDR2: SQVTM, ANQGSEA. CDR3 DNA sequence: TGCAGCGTGGAATTGGGGGGGCTGGCGGGCACTGAAGCTTTCTTT. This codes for CSVELGGLAGTEAFF.

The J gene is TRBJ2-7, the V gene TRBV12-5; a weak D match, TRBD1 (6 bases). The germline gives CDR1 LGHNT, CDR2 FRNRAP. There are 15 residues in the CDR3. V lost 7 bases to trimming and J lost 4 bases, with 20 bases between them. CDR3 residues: CASESPGHRAYEQYF. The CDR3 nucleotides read TGTGCTAGTGAGTCACCGGGACATCGGGCTTACGAGCAGTACTTC.

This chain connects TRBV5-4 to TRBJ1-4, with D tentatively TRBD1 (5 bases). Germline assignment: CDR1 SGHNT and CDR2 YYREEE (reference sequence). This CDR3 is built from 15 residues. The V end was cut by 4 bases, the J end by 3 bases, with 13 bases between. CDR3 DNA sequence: TGTGCCAGCAGCGCCGGGGGTAGGGCTAATGAAAAACTGTTTTTT. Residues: CASSAGGRANEKLFF.

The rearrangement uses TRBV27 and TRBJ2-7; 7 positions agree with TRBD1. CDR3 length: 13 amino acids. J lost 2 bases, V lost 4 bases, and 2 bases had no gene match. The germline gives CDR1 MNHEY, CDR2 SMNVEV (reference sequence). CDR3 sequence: CASSSGQTYEQYF. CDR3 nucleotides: TGTGCCAGCAGTTCGGGACAGACCTACGAGCAGTACTTC.

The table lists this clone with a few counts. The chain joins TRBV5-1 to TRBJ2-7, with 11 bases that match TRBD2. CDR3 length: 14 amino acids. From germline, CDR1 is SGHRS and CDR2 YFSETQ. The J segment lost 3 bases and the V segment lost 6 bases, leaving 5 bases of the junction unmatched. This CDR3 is CASTAGTSGYEQYF. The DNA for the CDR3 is TGCGCCAGCACCGCCGGGACTAGCGGCTACGAGCAGTACTTC.

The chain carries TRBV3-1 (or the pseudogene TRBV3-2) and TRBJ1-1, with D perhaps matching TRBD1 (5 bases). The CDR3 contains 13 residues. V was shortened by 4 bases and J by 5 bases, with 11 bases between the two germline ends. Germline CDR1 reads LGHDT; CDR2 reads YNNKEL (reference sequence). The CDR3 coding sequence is TGTGCCAGCAGCCCCTGGGGGGGAACTGAAGCTTTCTTT. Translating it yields CASSPWGGTEAFF.

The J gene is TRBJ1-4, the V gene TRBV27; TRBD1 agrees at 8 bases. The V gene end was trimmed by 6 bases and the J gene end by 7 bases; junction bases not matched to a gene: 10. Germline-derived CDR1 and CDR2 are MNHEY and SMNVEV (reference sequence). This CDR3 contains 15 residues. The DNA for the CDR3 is TGTGCCAGCAGAAAGACAGGGGAGGTCGGTGAAAAACTGTTTTTT. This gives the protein CASRKTGEVGEKLFF.

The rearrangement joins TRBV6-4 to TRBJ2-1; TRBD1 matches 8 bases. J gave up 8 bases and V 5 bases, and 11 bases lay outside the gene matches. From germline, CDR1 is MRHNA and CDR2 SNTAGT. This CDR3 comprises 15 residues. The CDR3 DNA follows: TGTGCCAGCAGTACCGACAGGGGCCGCCCGGATGAGCAGTTCTTC. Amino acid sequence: CASSTDRGRPDEQFF.

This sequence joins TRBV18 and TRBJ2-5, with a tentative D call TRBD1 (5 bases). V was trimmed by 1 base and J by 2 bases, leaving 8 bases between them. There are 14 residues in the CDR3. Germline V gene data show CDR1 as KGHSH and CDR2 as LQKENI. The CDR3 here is CASSPQGIQETQYF. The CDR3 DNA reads TGTGCCAGCTCACCACAGGGGATTCAAGAGACCCAGTACTTC.

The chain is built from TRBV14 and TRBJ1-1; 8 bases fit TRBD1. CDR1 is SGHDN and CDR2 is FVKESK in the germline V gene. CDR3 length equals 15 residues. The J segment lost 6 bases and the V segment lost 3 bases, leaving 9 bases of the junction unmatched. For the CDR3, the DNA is TGTGCCAGCAGCCAGCTCAGGGGGCTAGACGCTGAAGCTTTCTTT. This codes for CASSQLRGLDAEAFF.